Each of the 17 T cell receptor beta chains below was sequenced from the same sample in a study of blood T cell repertoires in COVID-19. TCRdb's copy holds only in-frame clones and misses some; the assay was immunoSEQ multiplex PCR. The sample holds about half a million clones; 70% to 90% are singletons and the top ten take 3.2%. Sequences were obtained from peripheral blood. Receptor source: a human donor in a cohort sampled during active COVID-19.

Worth noting for this clone: The same CDR3 also results from other DNA sequences found in this sample. The rearrangement links TRBV6-5 to TRBJ1-1; TRBD1 matches 7 bases. The length of the CDR3 is 13 residues. The V gene's germline CDR1 is MNHEY and CDR2 SVGAGI. With V trimmed by 6 bases and J by 0 bases, 1 base remained unmatched. The CDR3 DNA sequence: TGTGCCAGCAGACAGGGGCTGAACACTGAAGCTTTCTTT. Translated, it gives CASRQGLNTEAFF.

This clone was seen just once. This chain joins TRBV5-5 and TRBJ1-1; 9 bases align to TRBD1. The ends lost 0 bases at V and 5 bases at J; junction bases unmatched: 11. The germline gives CDR1 SGHKS, CDR2 YYEKEE (reference sequence). The CDR3 loop spans 17 amino acids. For the CDR3, the DNA is TGTGCCAGCAGCTTGGGAGTCCCGGGACAGGGCGGGACTGAAGCTTTCTTT. Translation gives CASSLGVPGQGGTEAFF.

The J gene is TRBJ1-4, the V gene TRBV9; D remains unclear. This CDR3 has 15 amino acids. V lost 0 bases and J 11 bases, leaving 17 bases between the germline ends. CDR1 and CDR2 (germline): SGDLS, YYNGEE. Here the CDR3 reads CASSVGSGFAEKLFF. CDR3 sequence (DNA): TGTGCCAGCAGCGTAGGGTCGGGGTTCGCTGAGAAACTGTTTTTT.

Remarks on this clone: This same CDR3 is encoded by further DNA sequences in the sample. The chain recombines TRBV6-5 with TRBJ1-5; TRBD1 might be the D (5 bases). This CDR3 contains 14 residues. Germline lookup yields CDR1 MNHEY and CDR2 SVGAGI. Deletions cut 2 bases from V and 5 bases from J, with 10 bases between. The CDR3 nucleotides read TGTGCCAGCAGTTACGGAGCAGGGCATCAGCCCCAGCATTTT. Translation gives CASSYGAGHQPQHF.

With respect to this clone: The identical CDR3 is also encoded by other nucleotide sequences in the sample. The J gene is TRBJ1-5, the V gene TRBV19, with D uncertain. The CDR3 consists of 14 residues. The V end was cut by 1 base, the J end by 1 base, with 5 bases between. Germline V gene data show CDR1 as LNHDA and CDR2 as SQIVND (reference sequence). CDR3 nucleotide sequence: TGTGCCAGTAGTATAGGAGGGAGCAATCAGCCCCAGCATTTT. Encoded protein: CASSIGGSNQPQHF. Full variable domain (remainder filled in from reference TRBV19 and TRBJ1-5): DGGITQSPKYLFRKEGQNVTLSCEQNLNHDAMYWYRQDPGQGLRLIYYSQIVNDFQKGDIAEGYSVSREKKESFPLTVTSAQKNPTAFYLCASSIGGSNQPQHFGDGTRLSIL.

The rearrangement uses TRBV5-1 and TRBJ1-4; weak D call: TRBD1 (5 bases). The ends were cut back, 0 bases at V and 6 bases at J, with 12 bases in the middle. This CDR3 has 15 amino acids. Germline V gene data show CDR1 as SGHRS and CDR2 as YFSETQ. The CDR3: CASSLAGGRDEKLFF. The CDR3 nucleotides read TGCGCCAGCAGCTTGGCCGGGGGAAGGGATGAAAAACTGTTTTTT.

The chain recombines TRBV7-3 with TRBJ2-7; TRBD1 matches 9 bases. CDR1 is SGHTA, CDR2 FQGTGA, per germline. The junction had 10 bases not matched to a gene; V was cut back by 5 bases and J by 5 bases. There are 15 residues in the CDR3. Here the CDR3 reads CASSKGGQGSHEQYF. DNA of the CDR3: TGTGCCAGCAGCAAAGGTGGACAGGGGAGCCACGAGCAGTACTTC.

The chain employs TRBV7-3 and TRBJ2-1, with a possible D match to TRBD2 (5 bases). V shed 5 bases and J shed 0 bases, with 11 bases lying between them. The CDR3 sequence is 15 residues long. Germline V gives CDR1 SGHTA, CDR2 FQGTGA. The DNA of the CDR3 is TGTGCCAGCAGCCCGGGGATGGGCTCCTACAATGAGCAGTTCTTC. Translation: CASSPGMGSYNEQFF.

This rearrangement joins TRBV30 to TRBJ1-2; the D is unclear. Between the trimmed V and J ends, which lost 2 bases and 1 base, there was a span of 5 bases. Per the germline V gene, CDR1 is GTSNPN and CDR2 is SVGIG (reference sequence). The CDR3 runs 12 residues. CDR3 region: CAWSPGNYGYTF. The CDR3, as DNA: TGTGCCTGGAGTCCCGGTAACTATGGCTACACCTTC.

The V call is TRBV28, the J call TRBJ1-5; 7 bases match TRBD1. The CDR3 has 16 amino acids. Germline assignment: CDR1 MDHEN and CDR2 SYDVKM. The V segment lost 5 bases and the J segment 2 bases; nucleotides outside the gene matches: 9. The CDR3 nucleotides read TGTGCCAGCAGTCCGAGGACAGGAGGAGGCAATCAGCCCCAGCATTTT. Translated: CASSPRTGGGNQPQHF.

The V and J genes are TRBV4-1 and TRBJ1-2; perhaps TRBD1 as D (5 bases). V shed 4 bases and J shed 8 bases, with 23 bases lying between them. CDR1 and CDR2 (germline): MGHRA, YSYEKL. The CDR3 contains 16 residues. CDR3 amino acids: CASSLDWSRAINGYTF. In DNA, the CDR3 is TGCGCCAGCAGCCTAGATTGGTCCAGGGCGATCAACGGCTACACCTTC.

The rearrangement uses TRBV5-1 and TRBJ2-7; 9 bases map to TRBD1. Per the germline V gene, CDR1 is SGHRS and CDR2 is YFSETQ. V gave up 5 bases and J gave up 2 bases; unmatched junction bases: 5. The CDR3 length is 14 residues. CDR3 coding DNA: TGCGCCAGCAGGCGGGACAGGGTGACCTACGAGCAGTACTTC. The encoded protein is CASRRDRVTYEQYF. The full variable domain, in which reference TRBV5-1 and TRBJ2-7 provide the parts outside the CDR3, is KAGVTQTPRYLIKTRGQQVTLSCSPISGHRSVSWYQQTPGQGLQFLFEYFSETQRNKGNFPGRFSGRQFSNSRSEMNVSTLELGDSALYLCASRRDRVTYEQYFGPGTRLTVT.

The V call is TRBV4-1, the J call TRBJ1-5; 10 positions match TRBD1. The V gene's germline CDR1 is MGHRA and CDR2 YSYEKL. V lost 3 bases, J lost 5 bases, and 4 bases stayed unmatched. The CDR3 totals 15 residues. The CDR3 protein is CASSQGTGEDQPQHF. The CDR3 coding sequence is TGCGCCAGCAGCCAGGGGACAGGGGAGGATCAGCCCCAGCATTTT.

The rearrangement links TRBV6-1 to TRBJ1-2, with a tentative D call TRBD1 (5 bases). This CDR3 has 16 residues. Trimming cost V 6 bases and J 6 bases, with 23 bases left between them. CDR1 MNHNS and CDR2 SASEGT come from the germline V gene. Here the CDR3 DNA reads TGTGCCAGCAGGGAACTTCAACAGGCCTCCAGGGATGGCTACACCTTC. It yields the protein CASRELQQASRDGYTF.

This chain uses TRBV7-2 with TRBJ2-7; 8 bases align to TRBD2. J was trimmed by 2 bases and V by 7 bases; bases with no gene match: 7. The CDR3 totals 14 residues. Germline assignment: CDR1 SGHTA and CDR2 FQGNSA. The CDR3 sequence is CASNPGGGAYEQYF. For the CDR3, the DNA is TGTGCCAGCAATCCGGGAGGGGGGGCCTACGAGCAGTACTTC.

The CDR3 DNA sequence: TGCGCCAGCAGCCTTCAGACAGGACCCAATGAAAAACTGTTTTTT. Amino acid sequence: CASSLQTGPNEKLFF. The rearrangement uses TRBV5-1 and TRBJ1-4; possibly TRBD1 for D (6 bases). Per the germline V gene, CDR1 is SGHRS and CDR2 is YFSETQ. The germline V and J ends were trimmed by 4 bases and 5 bases, with 15 bases remaining between them. The CDR3 has 15 residues.

The chain combines TRBV10-1 with TRBJ1-1; 10 bases are shared with TRBD1. J lost 7 bases, V lost 5 bases, and 7 bases had no gene match. In germline, CDR1 is WNHNN, CDR2 SYGVQD (reference sequence). The CDR3 contains 14 residues. CDR3 sequence: CASSPRDRGREAFF. In DNA form, the CDR3 reads TGCGCCAGCAGTCCCAGGGACAGGGGTCGTGAAGCTTTCTTT.